The sequence of this T cell receptor (beta chain) was determined in a study of T cell responses to AZD1222 COVID-19 vaccine. Study-level results: There were vaccine-associated CD4 TCRs across spike, dominant at 160-218 and 743-854.

Measured with immunoSEQ multiplex PCR; TCRdb has only the in-frame clones, and not every one. Here the sample spans tens of thousands of clones, around 90% being singletons. Worth noting for this clone: Its antigen remains unidentified.

CDR1 MNHEY and CDR2 SVGAGI come from the germline V gene. CDR3 length equals 11 residues. V was clipped by 8 bases and J by 3 bases, with 8 bases between them. Material: peripheral blood, obtained 28 days after the second dose of the MenACWY control vaccine. The chain combines TRBV6-5 with TRBJ2-7; D possibly corresponds to TRBD1 (6 bases). The TCR was taken from an adult who received the MenACWY meningococcal vaccine as a control. The DNA for the CDR3 is TGTGCCAGCCAGACAGGCTACGAGCAGTACTTC. It codes for CASQTGYEQYF.